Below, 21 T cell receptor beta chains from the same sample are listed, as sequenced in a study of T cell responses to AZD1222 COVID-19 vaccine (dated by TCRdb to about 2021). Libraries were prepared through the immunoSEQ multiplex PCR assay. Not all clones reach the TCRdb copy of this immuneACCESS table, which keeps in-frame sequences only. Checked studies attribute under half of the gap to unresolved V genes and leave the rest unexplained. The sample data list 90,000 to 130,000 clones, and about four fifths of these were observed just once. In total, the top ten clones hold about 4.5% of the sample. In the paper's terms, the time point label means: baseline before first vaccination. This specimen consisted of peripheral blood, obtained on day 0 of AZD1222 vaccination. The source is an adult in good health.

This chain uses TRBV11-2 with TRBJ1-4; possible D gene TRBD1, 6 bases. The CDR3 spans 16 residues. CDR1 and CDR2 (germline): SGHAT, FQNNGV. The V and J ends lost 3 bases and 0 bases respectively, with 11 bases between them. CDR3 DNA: TGTGCCAGCAGCTTTGGGGGGCGTACAACTAATGAAAAACTGTTTTTT. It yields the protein CASSFGGRTTNEKLFF.

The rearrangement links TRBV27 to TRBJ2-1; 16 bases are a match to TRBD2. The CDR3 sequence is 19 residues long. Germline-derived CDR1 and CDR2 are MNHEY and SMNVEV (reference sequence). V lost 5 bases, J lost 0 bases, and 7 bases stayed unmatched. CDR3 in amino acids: CASSRPGLAGGSSYNEQFF. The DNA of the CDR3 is TGTGCCAGCAGTCGTCCGGGACTAGCGGGAGGGAGCTCCTACAATGAGCAGTTCTTC.

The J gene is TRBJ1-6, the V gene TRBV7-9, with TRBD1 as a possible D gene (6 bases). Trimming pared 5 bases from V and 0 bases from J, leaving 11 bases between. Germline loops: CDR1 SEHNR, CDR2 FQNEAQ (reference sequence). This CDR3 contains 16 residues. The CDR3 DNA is TGTGCCAGCAGCAAACAGGGAAGCTCCTATAATTCACCCCTCCACTTT. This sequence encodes CASSKQGSSYNSPLHF. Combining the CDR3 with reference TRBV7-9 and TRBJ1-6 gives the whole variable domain DTGVSQNPRHKITKRGQNVTFRCDPISEHNRLYWYRQTLGQGPEFLTYFQNEAQLEKSRLLSDRFSAERPKGSFSTLEIQRTEQGDSAMYLCASSKQGSSYNSPLHFGNGTRLTVT.

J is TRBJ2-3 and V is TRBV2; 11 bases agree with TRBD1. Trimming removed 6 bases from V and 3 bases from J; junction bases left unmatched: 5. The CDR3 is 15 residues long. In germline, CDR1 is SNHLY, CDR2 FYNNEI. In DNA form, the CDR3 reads TGTGCCAGCAGGGGGACAGGGGGAAAAACAGATACGCAGTATTTT. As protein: CASRGTGGKTDTQYF.

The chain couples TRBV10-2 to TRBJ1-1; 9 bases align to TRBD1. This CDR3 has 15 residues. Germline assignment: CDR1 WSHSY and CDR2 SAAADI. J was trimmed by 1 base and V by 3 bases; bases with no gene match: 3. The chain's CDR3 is CASSEDRGSNTEAFF. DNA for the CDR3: TGCGCCAGCAGTGAAGACAGGGGGTCGAACACTGAAGCTTTCTTT.

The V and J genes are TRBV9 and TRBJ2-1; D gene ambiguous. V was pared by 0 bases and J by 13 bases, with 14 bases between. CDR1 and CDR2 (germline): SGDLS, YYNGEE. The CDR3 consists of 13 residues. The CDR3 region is CASSVALETPQFF. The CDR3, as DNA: TGTGCCAGCAGCGTAGCTCTGGAAACTCCTCAGTTCTTC.

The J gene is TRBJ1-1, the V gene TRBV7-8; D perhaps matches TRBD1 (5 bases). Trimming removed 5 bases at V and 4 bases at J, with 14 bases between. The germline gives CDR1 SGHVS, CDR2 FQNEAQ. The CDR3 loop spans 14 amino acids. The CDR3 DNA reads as TGTGCCAGCAGCCGAGCGCCCAGGGTCACTGAAGCTTTCTTT. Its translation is CASSRAPRVTEAFF.

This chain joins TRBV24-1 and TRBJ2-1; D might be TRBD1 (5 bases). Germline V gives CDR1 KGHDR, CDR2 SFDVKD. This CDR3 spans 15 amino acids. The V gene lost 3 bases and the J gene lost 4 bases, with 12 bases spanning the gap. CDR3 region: CATSDAMTVYNEQFF. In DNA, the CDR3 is TGTGCCACCAGTGATGCGATGACAGTTTACAATGAGCAGTTCTTC.

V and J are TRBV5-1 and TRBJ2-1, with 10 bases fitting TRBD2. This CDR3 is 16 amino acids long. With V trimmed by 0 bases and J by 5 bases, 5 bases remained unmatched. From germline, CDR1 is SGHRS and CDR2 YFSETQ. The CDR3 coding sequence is TGCGCCAGCAGCTTGGGGGCTAGCGGGAGAAACAATGAGCAGTTCTTC. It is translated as CASSLGASGRNNEQFF.

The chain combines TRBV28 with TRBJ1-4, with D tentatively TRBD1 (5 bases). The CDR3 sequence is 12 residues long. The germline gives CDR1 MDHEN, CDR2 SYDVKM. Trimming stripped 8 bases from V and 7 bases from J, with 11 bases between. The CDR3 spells CASLGGGEKLFF. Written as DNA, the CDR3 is TGTGCCAGCCTTGGGGGGGGTGAAAAACTGTTTTTT.

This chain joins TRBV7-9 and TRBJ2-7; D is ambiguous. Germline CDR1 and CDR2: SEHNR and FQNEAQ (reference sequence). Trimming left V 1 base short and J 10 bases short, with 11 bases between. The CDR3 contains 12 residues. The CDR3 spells CASSLVGLFQYF. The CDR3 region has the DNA TGTGCCAGCAGCTTAGTGGGTCTTTTTCAGTACTTC.

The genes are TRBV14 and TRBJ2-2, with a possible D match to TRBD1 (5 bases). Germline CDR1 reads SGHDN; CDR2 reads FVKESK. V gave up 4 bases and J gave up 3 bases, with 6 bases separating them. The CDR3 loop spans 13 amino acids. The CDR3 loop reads CASSRQYTGELFF. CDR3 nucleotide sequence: TGTGCCAGCAGCCGACAGTACACCGGGGAGCTGTTTTTT.

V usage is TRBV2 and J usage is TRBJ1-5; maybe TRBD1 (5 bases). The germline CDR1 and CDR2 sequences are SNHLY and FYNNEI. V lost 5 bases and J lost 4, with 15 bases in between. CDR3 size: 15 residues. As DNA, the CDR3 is TGTGCCAGCAGTTACGGGGGTCTACGAAATCAGCCCCAGCATTTT. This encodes CASSYGGLRNQPQHF.

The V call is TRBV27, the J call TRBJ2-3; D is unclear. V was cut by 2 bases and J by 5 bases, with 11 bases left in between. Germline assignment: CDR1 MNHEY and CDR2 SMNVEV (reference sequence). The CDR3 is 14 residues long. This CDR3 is CASSLQMGRDTQYF. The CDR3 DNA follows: TGTGCCAGCAGTTTACAAATGGGCCGAGATACGCAGTATTTT.

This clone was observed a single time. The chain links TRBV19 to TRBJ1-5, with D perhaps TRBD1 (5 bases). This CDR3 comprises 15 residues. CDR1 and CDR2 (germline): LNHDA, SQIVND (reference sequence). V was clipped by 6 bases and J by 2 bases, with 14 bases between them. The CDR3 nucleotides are TGTGCCAGTAGGTCCAGGGTAAGGGGCAATCAGCCCCAGCATTTT. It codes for CASRSRVRGNQPQHF. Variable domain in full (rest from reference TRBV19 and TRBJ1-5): DGGITQSPKYLFRKEGQNVTLSCEQNLNHDAMYWYRQDPGQGLRLIYYSQIVNDFQKGDIAEGYSVSREKKESFPLTVTSAQKNPTAFYLCASRSRVRGNQPQHFGDGTRLSIL.

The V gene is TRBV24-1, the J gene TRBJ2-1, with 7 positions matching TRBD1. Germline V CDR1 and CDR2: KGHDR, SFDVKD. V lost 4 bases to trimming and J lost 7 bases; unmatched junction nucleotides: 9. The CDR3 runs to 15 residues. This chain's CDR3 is CATSEMDRLQNEQFF. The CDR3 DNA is TGTGCCACCAGTGAGATGGACAGGTTGCAGAATGAGCAGTTCTTC.

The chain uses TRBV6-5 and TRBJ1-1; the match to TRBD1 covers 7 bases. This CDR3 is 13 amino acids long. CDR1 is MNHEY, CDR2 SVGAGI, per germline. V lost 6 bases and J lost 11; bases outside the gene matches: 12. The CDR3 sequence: CASSYPQGREAFF. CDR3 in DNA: TGTGCCAGCAGCTATCCACAGGGGCGAGAGGCTTTCTTT.

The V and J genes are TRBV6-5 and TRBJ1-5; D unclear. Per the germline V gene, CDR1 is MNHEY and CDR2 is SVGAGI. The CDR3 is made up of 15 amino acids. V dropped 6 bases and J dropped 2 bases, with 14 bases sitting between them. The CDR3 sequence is CASSSTVSGNQPQHF. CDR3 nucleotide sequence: TGTGCCAGCAGCAGTACAGTATCGGGCAATCAGCCCCAGCATTTT.

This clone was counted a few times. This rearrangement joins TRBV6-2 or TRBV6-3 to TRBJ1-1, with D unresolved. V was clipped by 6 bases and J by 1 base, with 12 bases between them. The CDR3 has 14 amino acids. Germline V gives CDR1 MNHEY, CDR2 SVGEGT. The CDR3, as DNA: TGTGCCAGCAGCCCTCGGAGGGCGAACACTGAAGCTTTCTTT. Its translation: CASSPRRANTEAFF.

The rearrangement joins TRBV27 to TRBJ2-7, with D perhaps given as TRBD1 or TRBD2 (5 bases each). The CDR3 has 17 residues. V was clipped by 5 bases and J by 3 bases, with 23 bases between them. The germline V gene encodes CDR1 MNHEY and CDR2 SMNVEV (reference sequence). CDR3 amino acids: CASSQSRAGALYYEQYF. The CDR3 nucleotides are TGTGCCAGCAGTCAATCCCGAGCCGGGGCCCTCTACTACGAGCAGTACTTC.

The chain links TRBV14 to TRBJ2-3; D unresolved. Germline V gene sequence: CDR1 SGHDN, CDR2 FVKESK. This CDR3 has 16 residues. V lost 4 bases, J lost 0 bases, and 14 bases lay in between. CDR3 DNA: TGTGCCAGCAGCCTCACCCTTGGTCTCAGCACAGATACGCAGTATTTT. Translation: CASSLTLGLSTDTQYF.